The entry below describes one TCR beta chain. This sample is part of a study of cytomegalovirus exposure and HLA in healthy donors. With 60 Vbeta and 13 Jbeta primers, the PCR was carried out. Profiling relied on immunoSEQ multiplex PCR, and the TCRdb table lists in-frame clones only, not all of them. The table lists a few hundred thousand clones, over 75% of them singletons, with under 2% in the top ten. This clonotype was obtained from a man aged 18-30 years in good health and CMV-seronegative. The sequenced material came from PBMCs.

This CDR3 is CASSQGAYEQYF. CDR3 coding DNA: TGTGCCAGCAGTCAGGGGGCCTACGAGCAGTACTTC. The rearrangement joins TRBV6-5 to TRBJ2-7; TRBD1 aligns across 7 bases. Germline CDR1 is MNHEY and CDR2 is SVGAGI. V trimming: 5 bases; J trimming: 2 bases; junction bases outside the gene matches: 0. CDR3 length: 12 residues.